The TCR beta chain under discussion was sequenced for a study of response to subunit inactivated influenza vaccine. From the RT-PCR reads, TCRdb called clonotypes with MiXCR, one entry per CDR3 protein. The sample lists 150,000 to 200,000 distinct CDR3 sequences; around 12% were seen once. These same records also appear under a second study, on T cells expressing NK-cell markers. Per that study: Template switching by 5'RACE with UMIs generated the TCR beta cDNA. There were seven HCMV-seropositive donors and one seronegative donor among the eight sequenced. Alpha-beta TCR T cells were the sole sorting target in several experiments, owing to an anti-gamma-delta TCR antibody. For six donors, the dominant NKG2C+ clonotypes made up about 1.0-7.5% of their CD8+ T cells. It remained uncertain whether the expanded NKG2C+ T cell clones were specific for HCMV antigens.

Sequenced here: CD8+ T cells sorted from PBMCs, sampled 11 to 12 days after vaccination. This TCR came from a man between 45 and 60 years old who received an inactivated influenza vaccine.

The CDR3 DNA follows: TGTGCCACCAGCCCTAGGGCAGGCGCCAGCAATCAGCCCCAGCATTTT. It is translated as CATSPRAGASNQPQHF. The chain couples TRBV15 to TRBJ1-5; D gene ambiguous. Germline V CDR1 and CDR2: LNHNV, YYDKDF (reference sequence). This CDR3 is 16 amino acids long. V was pared by 5 bases and J by 1 base, with 15 bases between. Together with reference TRBV15 and TRBJ1-5, the CDR3 gives the full variable domain: DAMVIQNPRYQVTQFGKPVTLSCSQTLNHNVMYWYQQKSSQAPKLLFHYYDKDFNNEADTPDNFQSRRPNTSFCFLDIRSPGLGDTAMYLCATSPRAGASNQPQHFGDGTRLSIL.